This T cell receptor (beta chain) was recorded in a study of primary melanoma T cells and metastatic recurrence (TCRdb year 2020). For context, the study as a whole: A total of approximately 180 primary melanomas made up the cohort, all of stage T2 to T4 and more than 1 mm thick. Whether T-cell fraction and T-cell repertoire clonality in primary melanoma tumors predicted patient outcome was tested in the study. Histopathological grading of tumor-infiltrating lymphocytes was compared with the sequencing-derived T-cell fraction. The T-cell fraction measured by TCR beta sequencing was compared against progression-free survival as the clinical outcome. Points the paper makes about the study in general: Regardless of nodal disease, mitotic rate or ulceration status, a T-cell fraction above 20% appeared to be protective. The authors framed an effective T-cell-mediated antitumor response in primary melanoma only as a suggestion, not a demonstrated mechanism. Compared with adding any other histopathological variable to tumor thickness, adding T-cell fraction reportedly produced a bigger improvement in progression-free survival prediction. Tumor T-cell fraction was reported to predict progression-free survival independently of thickness, ulceration, mitotic rate and age.

Via the germline V gene, CDR1 is MNHGY and CDR2 SAAAGT. V gives up 4 bases and J gives up 5 bases, and the segment between their germline ends measures 11 bases. Measured from the cysteine to the phenylalanine, the CDR3 is 13 residues long. Of the read, only the CDR3 DNA is kept; its 39 bases are in frame from base 1. Patients had primary melanoma that had been surgically resected and was considered potentially curable but at risk of metastatic recurrence. To prepare the library, the immunoSEQ multiplex PCR assay was applied. Primary melanoma tumor tissue underwent high-throughput sequencing of the T-cell receptor beta chain. As for how the authors treated the data: TCRB CDR3 sharing between samples and the distribution of insertions and deletions were included in the repertoire analyses. A gradient-boosted model ranked the predictive value of the T-cell fraction against histopathological variables. Sourced from immuneACCESS, this table was stored by TCRdb with only in-frame sequences that have V and J called. A share of the clones is absent; for the studies checked, an unresolved V gene accounts for under half, and the remainder has no known explanation. V and J calls and clone size are given by that table; D and trimming were obtained from the DNA. The sample table holds approximately 310 clones, of which about 72% were seen once. The top ten clones comprise around 8.3% of the sample.

A remark on this clone: The antigen it binds to is not known. No quality values exist for individual bases; no much larger clone is one base distant.

Recombination linked TRBV6-8 to TRBJ1-1, with the D gene not confidently named. The clonotype comes from a human donor with melanoma. Sequencing input: melanoma tumor tissue. This receptor has the CDR3 CASSSGPWTEAFF. The nucleotides read TGTGCCAGCAGTTCCGGGCCTTGGACTGAAGCTTTCTTT.